Sequencing of this T cell receptor beta chain was carried out in a study of identical twins. TCRdb passed the 5' RACE reads through MiXCR, listing each CDR3 protein once. Among about 220,000 distinct CDR3 sequences listed, around 6.9% were seen once. This clonotype came up many times. Its target is unknown. Notes on the study in general: Less excess twin sharing appeared in beta out-of-frame sequences.

Trimming stripped 3 bases from V and 5 bases from J, with 11 bases between. The germline V gene has CDR1 DFQATT and CDR2 SNEGSKA (reference sequence). This CDR3 has 12 residues. These data are also associated with another study on yellow fever vaccine responses in identical twins.

The source of this sequence is a woman aged 18-29 years in good health. This sequence joins TRBV20-1 and TRBJ2-7; D not certain. Material: memory (CD45RO+) T cells sorted from blood. In DNA form, the CDR3 reads TGCAGTGCTAGGCTTCTGGAGCACGAGCAGTACTTC. Encoded protein: CSARLLEHEQYF.